A selection of T cell receptor beta chains follows, all from one sample in a study of blood T cell repertoires in COVID-19. Assay: immunoSEQ multiplex PCR; the TCRdb copy retains only in-frame clones and omits some. The sample lists under 250,000 clones, 80% occurring once. The material sequenced was peripheral blood. The receptor set was obtained from a woman aged 70-85 years with acute or convalescent COVID-19. CDR3s include the opening cysteine and the closing phenylalanine or tryptophan. D genes are given only for firm matches. Clone size appears in some rows only: once, few, many, or a class for an expanded clone.

size	V	D	J	DNA	CDR3
-	TRBV4-1	-	TRBJ2-2	TGCGCCAGCAAACCCTTTCCGACAGCCGGGGAGCTGTTTTTT	CASKPFPTAGELFF
once	TRBV6-2/TRBV6-3	-	TRBJ1-1	TGTGCCAGCAGTACCTCCTCGGGGGGAGTGGGCCTGAACACTGAAGCTTTCTTT	CASSTSSGGVGLNTEAFF
-	TRBV5-1	-	TRBJ1-1	TGCGCCAGCAGCCAGGGGACGAACACTGAAGCTTTCTTT	CASSQGTNTEAFF
-	TRBV5-4	TRBD1	TRBJ2-2	TGTGCCAGCAGCACCGAGACAGGGAGGAACACCGGGGAGCTGTTTTTT	CASSTETGRNTGELFF
-	TRBV6-5	-	TRBJ2-7	TGTGCCAGCAGTTACTCTACCCCCCAGGAACCCTACGAGCAGTACTTC	CASSYSTPQEPYEQYF
-	TRBV27	TRBD2	TRBJ2-1	TGTGCCAGCAGTTTCCGAGGGCGGCGGGTAGCGGGGGGCAATGAGCAGTTCTTC	CASSFRGRRVAGGNEQFF
-	TRBV6-1	TRBD2	TRBJ2-7	TGTGCCAGCAGTGAAAGCGGGGCCTCCTACGAGCAGTACTTC	CASSESGASYEQYF
-	TRBV18	TRBD1	TRBJ2-2	TGTGCCAGCTCACCCACAGGACAGGGGGCCGGGGAGCTGTTTTTT	CASSPTGQGAGELFF
-	TRBV14	TRBD1	TRBJ1-2	TGTGCCAGCAGCCAAGGGACAGGGGATAGCTACACCTTC	CASSQGTGDSYTF
-	TRBV9	-	TRBJ1-6	TGTGCCAGCAGCGTGGGGGGGGGAAAGAGGAATTCACCCCTCCACTTT	CASSVGGGKRNSPLHF
once	TRBV5-1	TRBD1	TRBJ2-2	TGCGCCAGCAGCCGAGGGACAGGGCCGAACACCGGGGAGCTGTTTTTT	CASSRGTGPNTGELFF
few	TRBV3-1/TRBV3-2	TRBD1	TRBJ2-5	TGTGCCAGCAGCCAAGGACAGGGAAAGACCCAGTACTTC	CASSQGQGKTQYF
few	TRBV5-5	-	TRBJ1-2	TGTGCCAGCAGTTTTACGACAGGAACCTATGGCTACACCTTC	CASSFTTGTYGYTF
-	TRBV2	TRBD1	TRBJ1-4	TGTGCCAGCAGTGATGGGGCAGGGGGCACTGAAAAACTGTTTTTT	CASSDGAGGTEKLFF
-	TRBV30	TRBD1	TRBJ2-1	TGTGCCTGGAGTTCAATCTTTTTCGGGACAGGGGGCCTTTACAATGAGCAGTTCTTC	CAWSSIFFGTGGLYNEQFF
once	TRBV29-1	-	TRBJ1-1	TGCAGCGGAAGACAGGAAGTTACTGAAGCTTTCTTT	CSGRQEVTEAFF
-	TRBV2	-	TRBJ2-7	TGTGCCAGCAGTGAAGCGCCGGGGTACGAGCAGTACTTC	CASSEAPGYEQYF
-	TRBV15	-	TRBJ1-5	TGTGCCACCAGCACCCAGGGAGGGGCGAATCAGCCCCAGCATTTT	CATSTQGGANQPQHF
-	TRBV24-1	TRBD1	TRBJ1-1	TGTGCCACCAGTGGGATTACAGGGGGGCGCACTGAAGCTTTCTTT	CATSGITGGRTEAFF
-	TRBV19	-	TRBJ1-6	TGTGCCACCTCCCCCTGGGGGCAGAGAAATTCACCCCTCCACTTT	CATSPWGQRNSPLHF
-	TRBV2	-	TRBJ2-3	TGTGCCAGCAGTGCGCGAGATACGCAGTATTTT	CASSARDTQYF
-	TRBV28	TRBD1	TRBJ1-2	TGTGCCAGCAGTAAACTGGACAGGGCGGGCGGCTACACCTTC	CASSKLDRAGGYTF
-	TRBV12-3/TRBV12-4	TRBD1	TRBJ2-5	TGTGCCAGTGGACAGGGGGCGCGGGCGATCCAGTACTTC	CASGQGARAIQYF
-	TRBV7-6	TRBD2	TRBJ2-5	TGTGCCAGCAGCTTAGCTAGCGGGGGGGCCCGGGAGACCCAGTACTTC	CASSLASGGARETQYF
-	TRBV18	-	TRBJ2-2	TGTGCCAGCTCACCAGGGCAGAGCACCGGGGAGCTGTTTTTT	CASSPGQSTGELFF
-	TRBV10-2	-	TRBJ1-6	TGCGCCAGCACCCGCCAGTCCTATAATTCACCCCTCCACTTT	CASTRQSYNSPLHF
-	TRBV11-2	TRBD2	TRBJ2-5	TGTGCCAGCAGCTTAGCGAGGTCTAGCGGGGGGGAAGAGACCCAGTACTTC	CASSLARSSGGEETQYF
-	TRBV11-3	TRBD2	TRBJ2-3	TGTGCCAGCAGCTTTAGCGGGGGCACAGATACGCAGTATTTT	CASSFSGGTDTQYF
few	TRBV4-1	-	TRBJ1-1	TGCGCCAGCAGCCATGTCAGGCCCCTGCACACTGAAGCTTTCTTT	CASSHVRPLHTEAFF
-	TRBV29-1	-	TRBJ2-5	TGCAGCGTCGGGAAATCTCAAGAGACCCAGTACTTC	CSVGKSQETQYF
-	TRBV27	TRBD2	TRBJ2-5	TGTGCCAGCAGTTTATCATTCGGCGGGGGGGCCCGGGAGACCCAGTACTTC	CASSLSFGGGARETQYF
-	TRBV28	-	TRBJ1-3	TGTGCCAGCAGTCCCCCAGGGTCCGGAAACACCATATATTTT	CASSPPGSGNTIYF
-	TRBV5-1	-	TRBJ2-7	TGCGCCACCAATCGGGGGGACAATTCCTACGAGCAGTACTTC	CATNRGDNSYEQYF
-	TRBV2	TRBD1	TRBJ1-5	TGTGCCAGCAGTGGACTCCTAGGACAGGGTAATCAGCCCCAGCATTTT	CASSGLLGQGNQPQHF
-	TRBV7-3	-	TRBJ2-2	TGTGCCAGCAGCGAGTACACCGGGGAGCTGTTTTTT	CASSEYTGELFF
-	TRBV7-6	TRBD1	TRBJ2-7	TGTGCCAGCGGAACAGGGGGGTCCTACGAGCAGTACTTC	CASGTGGSYEQYF
-	TRBV29-1	-	TRBJ2-3	TGCAGCGGAGGGGGTGGGACAGATACGCAGTATTTT	CSGGGGTDTQYF
-	TRBV7-3	-	TRBJ2-7	TGTGCCAGCAGCTTAGTGGTCTCAGGCGAGCAGTACTTC	CASSLVVSGEQYF
-	TRBV30	-	TRBJ2-6	TGTGCCTGGGACAGGCAAAGCTCTGGGGCCAACGTCCTGACTTTC	CAWDRQSSGANVLTF
-	TRBV5-1	-	TRBJ2-1	TGCGCCAGCAGCTTGGGTGACTCAACCTACAATGAGCAGTTCTTC	CASSLGDSTYNEQFF
-	TRBV7-2	-	TRBJ2-5	TGTGCCAGCAGCCCCTCGCGGGTCGGCCTGGGGGCAGAGACCCAGTACTTC	CASSPSRVGLGAETQYF
-	TRBV6-1	-	TRBJ2-3	TGTGCCAGCAGTGAAGTCGGGGACTCGCAGTATTTT	CASSEVGDSQYF
-	TRBV10-3	-	TRBJ1-2	TGTGCCATCAGTGACTTCGAGGTAATCGGCTACACCTTC	CAISDFEVIGYTF
few	TRBV11-2	-	TRBJ1-2	TGTGCCAGCAGCTTAGATCACCAGGCAGCCTATGGCTACACCTTC	CASSLDHQAAYGYTF
-	TRBV7-3	TRBD2	TRBJ2-3	TGTGCCAGCAGCTCCACTAGCGGGGCGGGCGCAGATACGCAGTATTTT	CASSSTSGAGADTQYF
-	TRBV27	-	TRBJ1-6	TGTGCCAGCAGTCAGGACAGACTCTACGGCCCCCTCCACTTT	CASSQDRLYGPLHF
-	TRBV7-9	-	TRBJ2-1	TGTGCCAGCAGCTTCGGGACTTCGTACAATGAGCAGTTCTTC	CASSFGTSYNEQFF
-	TRBV9	TRBD1	TRBJ1-2	TGTGCCAGCCAGGGGGAAGGTTTCTATGGCTACACCTTC	CASQGEGFYGYTF
-	TRBV4-3	-	TRBJ1-2	TGCGCCAGCAGCCAAGAGGAGTACTATGGCTACACCTTC	CASSQEEYYGYTF
few	TRBV19	TRBD2	TRBJ2-2	TGTGCCAGTAGTATAGGACTAGCGGGGGGAAGGGACACCGGGGAGCTGTTTTTT	CASSIGLAGGRDTGELFF
-	TRBV7-2	-	TRBJ1-1	TGTGCCAGCAGCTCGCACCAGGGTGGGACTGAAGCTTTCTTT	CASSSHQGGTEAFF
-	TRBV9	-	TRBJ2-1	TGTGCCAGCAGCGTAGCCCCTATAGGGGCTGGAGAGCAGTTCTTC	CASSVAPIGAGEQFF
-	TRBV3-1/TRBV3-2	TRBD1	TRBJ1-2	TGTGCCAGCAGCCTTGGACAGGGTGCCGTTGGCTACACCTTC	CASSLGQGAVGYTF
-	TRBV11-3	TRBD2	TRBJ2-2	TGTGCCAGCAGCTCTAGCGGGGGGAACACCGGGGAGCTGTTTTTT	CASSSSGGNTGELFF
-	TRBV10-1	TRBD2	TRBJ2-3	TGCGCCAGCAGTCCAGTAGCGGGACCTAGCACAGATACGCAGTATTTT	CASSPVAGPSTDTQYF